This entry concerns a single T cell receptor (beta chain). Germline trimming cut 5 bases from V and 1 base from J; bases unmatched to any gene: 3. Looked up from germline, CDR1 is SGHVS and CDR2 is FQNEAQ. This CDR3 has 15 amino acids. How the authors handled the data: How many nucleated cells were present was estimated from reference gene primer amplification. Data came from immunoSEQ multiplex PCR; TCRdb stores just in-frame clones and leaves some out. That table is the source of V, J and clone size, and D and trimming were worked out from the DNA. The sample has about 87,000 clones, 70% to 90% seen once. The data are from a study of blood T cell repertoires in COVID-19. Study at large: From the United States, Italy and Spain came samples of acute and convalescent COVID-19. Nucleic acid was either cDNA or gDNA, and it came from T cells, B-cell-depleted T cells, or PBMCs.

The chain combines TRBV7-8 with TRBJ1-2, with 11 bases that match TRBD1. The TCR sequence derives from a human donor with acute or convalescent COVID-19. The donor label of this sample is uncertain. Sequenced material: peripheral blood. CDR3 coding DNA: TGTGCCAGCAGCCCCGGGACAGGGGGTAACTATGGCTACACCTTC. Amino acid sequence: CASSPGTGGNYGYTF.